A single T cell receptor beta chain is shown here with its context. Its target is not known. This CDR3 spans 14 amino acids. With V trimmed by 6 bases and J by 4 bases, 6 bases remained unmatched. Germline CDR1 SNHLY, CDR2 FYNNEI. Primers for the PCR totalled 60 Vbeta and 13 Jbeta. TCRdb keeps only in-frame clones here, not all; method: immunoSEQ multiplex PCR. The repertoire includes under 200,000 clones, around 86% of them detected once, and about 0.84% sits in the top ten. The sample comes from a study of cytomegalovirus exposure and HLA in healthy donors. Findings of the study overall: When the data were analyzed later, several of the most significant clusters appeared to be linked to common viral pathogens.

The chain carries TRBV2 and TRBJ1-5, with 7 positions matching TRBD1. Material: PBMCs. This sequence was found in a woman between 18 and 29 years old in good health and CMV-seronegative. Written as DNA, the CDR3 is TGTGCCAGCAGATCCGGACAGGTAAATCAGCCCCAGCATTTT. As protein: CASRSGQVNQPQHF.